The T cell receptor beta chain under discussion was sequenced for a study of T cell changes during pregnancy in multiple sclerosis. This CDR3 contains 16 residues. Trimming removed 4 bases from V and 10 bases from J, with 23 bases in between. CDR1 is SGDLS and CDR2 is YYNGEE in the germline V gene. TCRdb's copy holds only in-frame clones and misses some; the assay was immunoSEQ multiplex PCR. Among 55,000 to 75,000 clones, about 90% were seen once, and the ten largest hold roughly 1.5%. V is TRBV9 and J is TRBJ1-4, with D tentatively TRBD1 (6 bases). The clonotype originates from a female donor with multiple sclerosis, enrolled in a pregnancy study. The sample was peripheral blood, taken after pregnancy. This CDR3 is CASSSSLGGTQGKLFF. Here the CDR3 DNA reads TGTGCCAGCAGCAGTTCCCTGGGGGGGACACAGGGAAAACTGTTTTTT.